Listed below are T cell receptor beta chains from one sample, sequenced in a study of T-cell memory formation after mild COVID-19. TCRdb reprocessed the 5' RACE reads via MiXCR and lists one record per CDR3 protein. This table has roughly 89,000 distinct CDR3 sequences, approximately 13% appearing once. Sequenced input: PBMCs or a T cell subset sorted from them (not recorded which). The receptors stem from an adult woman who had mild COVID-19 (a few samples of this study predate the infection). Cell type and time point are not known. CDR3s include the opening cysteine and the closing phenylalanine or tryptophan.

length: 13; J: TRBJ2-1; V: TRBV6-2/TRBV6-3; CDR3: CASSYSGTGHQFF
length: 14; J: TRBJ2-7; V: TRBV4-1; CDR3: CASSQEGLRYEQYF
length: 14; J: TRBJ2-1; V: TRBV12-3/TRBV12-4; CDR3: CASSLGGAYNEQFF
length: 14; J: TRBJ2-7; V: TRBV4-1; CDR3: CASSQVNRAYEQYF
length: 14; J: TRBJ2-7; V: TRBV4-2; CDR3: CASSDAGLAEEQYF
length: 17; J: TRBJ2-6; V: TRBV6-1; CDR3: CASSPGQGQIWANVLTF
length: 14; J: TRBJ1-1; V: TRBV6-5; CDR3: CASRPGQLNTEAFF
length: 15; J: TRBJ1-5; V: TRBV2; CDR3: CASSGQGQSNQPQHF
length: 18; J: TRBJ2-7; V: TRBV6-6; CDR3: CASSYGTTSGGSSYEQYF
length: 16; J: TRBJ1-2; V: TRBV6-2/TRBV6-3; CDR3: CASSYSSPDRAEGYTF
length: 15; J: TRBJ2-5; V: TRBV4-3; CDR3: CASSQDRDFQETQYF
length: 14; J: TRBJ2-2; V: TRBV23-1; CDR3: CASGVRDGTWELFF
length: 13; J: TRBJ1-1; V: TRBV12-3/TRBV12-4; CDR3: CASSLLSTTEAFF
length: 13; J: TRBJ2-7; V: TRBV12-3/TRBV12-4; CDR3: CASSSATGVEQYF
length: 14; J: TRBJ2-1; V: TRBV5-1; CDR3: CASSFGTGPNEQFF
length: 14; J: TRBJ1-5; V: TRBV7-9; CDR3: CASSSTGHNQPQHF
length: 12; J: TRBJ2-5; V: TRBV20-1; CDR3: CSDGTIGETQYF
length: 13; J: TRBJ2-7; V: TRBV5-1; CDR3: CASSLTQAHEQYF
length: 13; J: TRBJ1-2; V: TRBV24-1; CDR3: CATSGSGYYGYTF
length: 15; J: TRBJ2-7; V: TRBV9; CDR3: CASSEGPLGQGEQYF
length: 19; J: TRBJ2-3; V: TRBV12-3/TRBV12-4; CDR3: CASRTTSGRSPAYTDTQYF
length: 15; J: TRBJ2-7; V: TRBV4-2; CDR3: CASSQDGGISYEQYF
length: 15; J: TRBJ2-1; V: TRBV4-3; CDR3: CASKIAVSSYNEQFF
length: 17; J: TRBJ2-7; V: TRBV4-1; CDR3: CASSQDSGTGNLRRQYF
length: 16; J: TRBJ2-7; V: TRBV30; CDR3: CAWSVDATGILYEQYF
length: 14; J: .; V: TRBV5-1; CDR3: CASSLFIYEETQYF
length: 14; J: TRBJ1-4; V: TRBV4-1; CDR3: CASSQGEGNEKLFF
length: 12; J: TRBJ2-1; V: TRBV7-9; CDR3: CASSLLVAEQFF
length: 14; J: TRBJ2-7; V: TRBV6-5; CDR3: CASSPGTSFYEQYF
length: 14; J: TRBJ2-1; V: TRBV7-3; CDR3: CASSPLAGVNEQFF
length: 16; J: TRBJ2-3; V: TRBV7-2; CDR3: CASSLGGASSTDTQYF
length: 13; J: TRBJ2-7; V: TRBV9; CDR3: CASSVGTGHEQYF
length: 14; J: TRBJ2-7; V: TRBV7-9; CDR3: CASSFPSGAYEQYF
length: 17; J: TRBJ2-1; V: TRBV29-1; CDR3: CSVEGLAGGISYNEQFF